These 28 T cell receptor beta chains came from one sample sequenced in a study of blood T cell repertoires in COVID-19. Libraries were prepared by immunoSEQ multiplex PCR; TCRdb keeps only in-frame clonotypes and omits some of them. In the table there are more than 300,000 clones, 90% of which are singletons. The specimen sequenced was PBMCs or T cells enriched from blood (not recorded which). The source is a woman younger than 45 who had been exposed to COVID-19.

The V and J genes are TRBV24-1 and TRBJ2-3; a weak D match, TRBD1 (5 bases). The CDR3 runs 16 residues. Trimming shortened V by 4 bases and J by 7 bases, and 20 bases separated the two germline ends. CDR1 is KGHDR, CDR2 SFDVKD, per germline. DNA for the CDR3: TGTGCCACCAGTGAACCATCAGGGTCCCAACTTCATACGCAGTATTTT. Its translation is CATSEPSGSQLHTQYF.

The chain employs TRBV27 and TRBJ1-1; 10 positions agree with TRBD1. J was trimmed by 3 bases and V by 3 bases; bases with no gene match: 4. This CDR3 region has 15 residues. The V gene's germline CDR1 is MNHEY and CDR2 SMNVEV (reference sequence). The CDR3 DNA is TGTGCCAGCAGTTTGGAGGGACAGGGGTACACTGAAGCTTTCTTT. Translation gives CASSLEGQGYTEAFF.

The chain joins TRBV11-2 to TRBJ2-7; a possible D gene is TRBD1 (6 bases). Trimming removed 5 bases at V and 2 bases at J, with 16 bases between. CDR3 length: 15 amino acids. Germline values: CDR1 SGHAT, CDR2 FQNNGV. CDR3 in amino acids: CASSPRRWGPYEQYF. CDR3 in DNA: TGTGCCAGCAGCCCCCGTAGGTGGGGGCCCTACGAGCAGTACTTC. The full variable domain, rest sourced from reference TRBV11-2 and TRBJ2-7, is EAGVAQSPRYKIIEKRQSVAFWCNPISGHATLYWYQQILGQGPKLLIQFQNNGVVDDSQLPKDRFSAERLKGVDSTLKIQPAKLEDSAVYLCASSPRRWGPYEQYFGPGTRLTVT.

The gene calls are TRBV19 and TRBJ2-7, with 9 bases identical to TRBD1. Unmatched junction bases numbered 7, after V lost 5 bases and J lost 5 bases. This CDR3 is built from 14 residues. Germline V gives CDR1 LNHDA, CDR2 SQIVND (reference sequence). This CDR3 reads CASSSLDRGHEQYF. In nucleotides, the CDR3 is TGTGCCAGTAGTTCCCTGGACAGGGGCCACGAGCAGTACTTC.

This chain's CDR3 is CSVEPGELNTEAFF. CDR3 DNA sequence: TGCAGCGTTGAACCAGGGGAGTTGAACACTGAAGCTTTCTTT. This rearrangement joins TRBV29-1 to TRBJ1-1; TRBD1 might be the D (6 bases). V lost 2 bases and J 0 bases, leaving 10 bases between the germline ends. The CDR3 runs 14 residues. Germline V gives CDR1 SQVTM, CDR2 ANQGSEA. Together with reference TRBV29-1 and TRBJ1-1, the CDR3 gives the full variable domain: SAVISQKPSRDICQRGTSLTIQCQVDSQVTMMFWYRQQPGQSLTLIATANQGSEATYESGFVIDKFPISRPNLTFSTLTVSNMSPEDSSIYLCSVEPGELNTEAFFGQGTRLTVV.

V is TRBV5-1 and J is TRBJ1-2, with D unclear. Germline V gives CDR1 SGHRS, CDR2 YFSETQ. V lost 0 bases, J lost 3 bases, and 6 bases lay in between. The length of the CDR3 is 13 residues. CDR3 sequence (DNA): TGCGCCAGCAGCTTGGGTTTCGACTATGGCTACACCTTC. As protein: CASSLGFDYGYTF.

The J gene is TRBJ1-3, the V gene TRBV28; no definite D call. The germline gives CDR1 MDHEN, CDR2 SYDVKM. The CDR3 length is 15 residues. The ends were cut back, 8 bases at V and 2 bases at J, with 16 bases in the middle. CDR3 bases: TGTGCCAGCCTACCCGGAGGTTTTACTGGAAACACCATATATTTT. Its translation is CASLPGGFTGNTIYF. Full variable domain (remainder filled in from reference TRBV28 and TRBJ1-3): DVKVTQSSRYLVKRTGEKVFLECVQDMDHENMFWYRQDPGLGLRLIYFSYDVKMKEKGDIPEGYSVSREKKERFSLILESASTNQTSMYLCASLPGGFTGNTIYFGEGSWLTVV.

J is TRBJ1-3 and V is TRBV15; no firm D call. CDR3 length: 13 amino acids. V was trimmed by 0 bases and J by 8 bases, leaving 8 bases between them. From germline, CDR1 is LNHNV and CDR2 YYDKDF (reference sequence). CDR3 DNA: TGTGCCACCAGCAGAGACTTCAGTTACACCATATATTTT. Translated, it gives CATSRDFSYTIYF.

The genes are TRBV12-3 or TRBV12-4 and TRBJ1-2; D gene ambiguous. The length of the CDR3 is 13 residues. Between the trimmed V and J ends, which lost 3 bases and 12 bases, there was a span of 17 bases. CDR3 in DNA: TGTGCCAGCAGTTTCATATACGGCGGAGACCACACCTTC. Translating it yields CASSFIYGGDHTF.

The chain carries TRBV18 and TRBJ2-7; D gene unclear. Trimming removed 0 bases at V and 1 base at J, with 10 bases between. The CDR3 length is 15 residues. CDR1 is KGHSH and CDR2 is LQKENI in the germline V gene. CDR3 sequence reads: CASSPPSGFSYEQYF. CDR3 coding DNA: TGTGCCAGCTCACCACCATCCGGGTTTTCCTACGAGCAGTACTTC. Full variable domain (outside the CDR3, taken from reference TRBV18 and TRBJ2-7): NAGVMQNPRHLVRRRGQEARLRCSPMKGHSHVYWYRQLPEEGLKFMVYLQKENIIDESGMPKERFSAEFPKEGPSILRIQQVVRGDSAAYFCASSPPSGFSYEQYFGPGTRLTVT.

CDR3 coding DNA: TGTGCCAGCAGGTCCGGTGGGGAAGTGGGGAGACTGTTTTTT. Translated, it gives CASRSGGEVGRLFF. This chain connects TRBV11-2 to TRBJ1-4; no clear D. There are 14 residues in the CDR3. Germline CDR1 reads SGHAT; CDR2 reads FQNNGV. The V end lost 6 bases, the J end lost 13 bases, and 21 bases lay between the germline ends. Based on the CDR3 plus reference TRBV11-2 and TRBJ1-4, the full variable domain is EAGVAQSPRYKIIEKRQSVAFWCNPISGHATLYWYQQILGQGPKLLIQFQNNGVVDDSQLPKDRFSAERLKGVDSTLKIQPAKLEDSAVYLCASRSGGEVGRLFFGSGTQLSVL.

The chain uses TRBV7-8 and TRBJ2-2, with 9 positions matching TRBD1. J was trimmed by 4 bases and V by 5 bases; bases with no gene match: 5. Looked up from germline, CDR1 is SGHVS and CDR2 is FQNEAQ. The CDR3 sequence is 15 residues long. DNA of the CDR3: TGTGCCAGCAGCCCTGGGACAGGGCGCACCGGGGAGCTGTTTTTT. It specifies CASSPGTGRTGELFF.

The CDR3 here is CASSTRDRTKNIQYF. In DNA, the CDR3 is TGTGCCAGCAGTACCCGGGACAGGACAAAAAACATTCAGTACTTC. The chain uses TRBV6-2 or TRBV6-3 and TRBJ2-4, with TRBD1 identical over 8 bases. The J segment lost 4 bases and the V segment lost 5 bases, leaving 7 bases of the junction unmatched. The length of the CDR3 is 15 residues. Germline-derived CDR1 and CDR2 are MNHEY and SVGEGT.

V usage is TRBV2 and J usage is TRBJ2-7; no reliable D call. The CDR3 is made up of 13 amino acids. The ends were cut back, 7 bases at V and 3 bases at J, with 13 bases in the middle. CDR1 and CDR2 from the germline V gene are SNHLY and FYNNEI. This CDR3 reads CASKQVVVYEQYF. The CDR3 nucleotides are TGTGCCAGCAAGCAGGTAGTAGTCTACGAGCAGTACTTC.

This clone was counted a single time. This chain connects TRBV7-6 to TRBJ1-1; D unresolved. Germline V gives CDR1 SGHVS, CDR2 FNYEAQ. V was clipped by 1 base and J by 4 bases, with 16 bases between them. This CDR3 is 16 amino acids long. The CDR3 region has the DNA TGTGCCAGCAGCTTAGATGCTTGGGTTCCGGGCACTGAAGCTTTCTTT. This translates into CASSLDAWVPGTEAFF.

CDR3 in amino acids: CSVEYRDRGHNTF. Here the CDR3 DNA reads TGCAGCGTTGAATACCGGGACAGGGGGCACAACACCTTC. This chain joins TRBV29-1 and TRBJ1-2; 12 positions agree with TRBD1. This CDR3 spans 13 amino acids. V was pared by 2 bases and J by 12 bases, with 7 bases of the junction left unmatched. CDR1 and CDR2 (germline): SQVTM, ANQGSEA.

This clone was detected once. This sequence joins TRBV10-3 and TRBJ2-1; 8 bases align to TRBD1. Per germline, CDR1 ENHRY and CDR2 SYGVKD. The V and J ends lost 6 bases and 5 bases, in that order; junction bases with no gene match: 6. There are 14 residues in the CDR3. The DNA of the CDR3 is TGTGCCATCAGAACAGGGGGTAACCACAATGAGCAGTTCTTC. It translates to CAIRTGGNHNEQFF.

The table lists this clone with a count of one. The chain is built from TRBV7-3 and TRBJ2-2, with 11 bases aligning to TRBD2. Germline-derived CDR1 and CDR2 are SGHTA and FQGTGA. CDR3 length: 16 amino acids. V lost 4 bases to trimming and J lost 4 bases; unmatched junction nucleotides: 5. CDR3 bases: TGTGCCAGCAGCTCCCCTGGACTAGCGGGCACCGGGGAGCTGTTTTTT. Translating it yields CASSSPGLAGTGELFF.

The V and J genes are TRBV3-1 (or the pseudogene TRBV3-2) and TRBJ1-6; D might be TRBD1 (5 bases). This CDR3 is 11 amino acids long. With 3 bases removed from V and 12 bases from J, the gap between germline ends came to 6 bases. The V gene's germline CDR1 is LGHDT and CDR2 YNNKEL (reference sequence). The DNA for the CDR3 is TGTGCCAGCAGCCATACAGGACCCCTCCACTTT. It yields the protein CASSHTGPLHF.

The CDR3 nucleotides read TGTGCCAGTAGTATAGGGCGGCAGGGAAGCTCCTATAATTCACCCCTCCACTTT. This gives the protein CASSIGRQGSSYNSPLHF. The rearrangement links TRBV19 to TRBJ1-6; TRBD1 is a possible D gene (5 bases). The CDR3 runs 18 residues. Deletions cut 1 base from V and 0 bases from J, with 13 bases between. Germline V lookup: CDR1 LNHDA, CDR2 SQIVND (reference sequence).

The chain employs TRBV7-3 and TRBJ1-1; D might be TRBD1 (5 bases). The CDR3 sequence is 15 residues long. Trimming pared 0 bases from V and 1 base from J, leaving 9 bases between. CDR1 SGHTA and CDR2 FQGTGA come from the germline V gene. CDR3 amino acids: CASSLTGQGNTEAFF. The CDR3 DNA is TGTGCCAGCAGCTTAACGGGTCAGGGGAACACTGAAGCTTTCTTT.

The chain carries TRBV27 and TRBJ1-6; 7 nucleotides line up with TRBD1. The CDR3 runs 15 residues. Germline CDR1 and CDR2: MNHEY and SMNVEV (reference sequence). The V and J ends lost 2 bases and 4 bases, in that order; junction bases with no gene match: 2. CDR3 sequence reads: CASSLGGQYNSPLHF. As DNA, the CDR3 is TGTGCCAGCAGTTTAGGGGGACAGTATAATTCACCCCTCCACTTT.

This chain joins TRBV15 and TRBJ2-1; TRBD1 is a possible D gene (5 bases). The CDR3 runs 13 residues. Germline V CDR1 and CDR2: LNHNV, YYDKDF (reference sequence). The V end lost 5 bases, the J end lost 4 bases, and 9 bases lay between the germline ends. The CDR3 spells CATSGRQYNEQFF. As DNA, the CDR3 is TGTGCCACCAGCGGACGACAGTACAATGAGCAGTTCTTC.

The chain links TRBV10-3 to TRBJ1-5; D gene unclear. V gave up 4 bases and J gave up 2 bases, with 9 bases separating them. Germline lookup yields CDR1 ENHRY and CDR2 SYGVKD. There are 14 residues in the CDR3. CDR3 in DNA: TGTGCCATCAGTGGACCAGGCCGCAATCAGCCCCAGCATTTT. Protein sequence: CAISGPGRNQPQHF.

In nucleotides, the CDR3 is TGCGCCAGCAGCCGCAGTCAGGGGGCCCCTGAAGCTTTCTTT. Protein: CASSRSQGAPEAFF. The chain carries TRBV4-1 and TRBJ1-1; 8 positions match TRBD1. The CDR3 is 14 amino acids. Germline V gene sequence: CDR1 MGHRA, CDR2 YSYEKL. V was clipped by 4 bases and J by 6 bases; unmatched bases: 7.

The chain links TRBV5-6 to TRBJ2-6, with D uncertain. The CDR3 runs to 18 residues. The germline V gene encodes CDR1 SGHDT and CDR2 YYEEEE. V lost 0 bases and J lost 4, with 17 bases in between. The CDR3 DNA sequence: TGTGCCAGCAGCTTGGGGCCGCGCGGTGCTTCGGGGGCCAACGTCCTGACTTTC. Residues: CASSLGPRGASGANVLTF.

Notes on this clone: The junction and the germline gene differ at one end; a read error may be behind it. The chain is built from TRBV7-9 and TRBJ2-7, with D perhaps TRBD2 (6 bases). The length of the CDR3 is 13 residues. The germline V gene has CDR1 SEHNR and CDR2 FQNEAQ (reference sequence). CDR3 bases: TGTGCCAGTGTGTGGGGGGTCTCCCACGAGCAGTACTTC. Translation gives CASVWGVSHEQYF. The full variable domain, with the rest looked up from reference TRBV7-9 and TRBJ2-7, is DTGVSQNPRHKITKRGQNVTFRCDPISEHNRLYWYRQTLGQGPEFLTYFQNEAQLEKSRLLSDRFSAERPKGSFSTLEIQRTEQGDSAMYLCASVWGVSHEQYFGPGTRLTVT.

This chain joins TRBV6-5 and TRBJ2-7; 7 bases fit TRBD2. This CDR3 comprises 15 residues. Trimming removed 0 bases from V and 1 base from J; junction bases left unmatched: 3. Germline loops: CDR1 MNHEY, CDR2 SVGAGI. CDR3 sequence reads: CASSYSRLASYEQYF. CDR3 in DNA: TGTGCCAGCAGTTACTCGAGACTAGCATCCTACGAGCAGTACTTC.